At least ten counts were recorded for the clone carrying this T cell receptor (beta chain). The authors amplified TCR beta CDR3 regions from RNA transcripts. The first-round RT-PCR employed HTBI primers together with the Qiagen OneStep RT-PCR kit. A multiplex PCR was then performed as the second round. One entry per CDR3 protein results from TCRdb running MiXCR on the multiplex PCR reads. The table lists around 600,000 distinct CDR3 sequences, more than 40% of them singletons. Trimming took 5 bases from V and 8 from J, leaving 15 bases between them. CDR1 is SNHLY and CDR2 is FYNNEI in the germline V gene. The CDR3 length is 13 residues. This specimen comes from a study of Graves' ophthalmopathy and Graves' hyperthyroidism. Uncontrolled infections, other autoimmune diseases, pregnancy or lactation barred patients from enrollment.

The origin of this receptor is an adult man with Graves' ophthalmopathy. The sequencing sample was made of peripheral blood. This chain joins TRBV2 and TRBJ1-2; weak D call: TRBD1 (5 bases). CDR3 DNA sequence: TGTGCCAGCAGTACCCAGGGTCTTGACGGCTACACCTTC. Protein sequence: CASSTQGLDGYTF. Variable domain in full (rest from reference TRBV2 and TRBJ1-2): EPEVTQTPSHQVTQMGQEVILRCVPISNHLYFYWYRQILGQKVEFLVSFYNNEISEKSEIFDDQFSVERPDGSNFTLKIRSTKLEDSAMYFCASSTQGLDGYTFGSGTRLTVV.